This TCR beta chain comes out of a study of T-cell reconstitution after alpha-beta-depleted transplantation in children. Study results and limitations: By about two months after transplant, alpha-beta T cells reportedly arose from several hundred graft clones that had expanded. The study traced high day-60 TCRbeta diversity in some patients to surviving recipient T cells and thymic progenitors. By one year post-transplant, T-cell counts and diversity largely arose from T cells that were newly produced.

To note about this clonotype: What it binds is not known.

Unique molecular identifiers were incorporated into the prepared TCRbeta library. TCRdb used MiXCR to reprocess the PCR reads, holding one entry per CDR3 protein. Altogether about 980,000 distinct CDR3 sequences are present, around 30% being singletons, with the ten largest covering around 30%. Germline V gives CDR1 MNHNY, CDR2 SVGAGI (reference sequence). The CDR3 is 12 residues long. The V and J ends lost 7 bases and 5 bases respectively, with 12 bases between them. The input for sequencing was PBMCs, mostly from graft donor cells, taken 360 days after TCRalphabeta/CD19-depleted stem cell transplant. This receptor was identified in a boy in the first two years of life who had a stem cell transplant for SCID, so the T cells may come from the graft donor. The chain carries TRBV6-6 and TRBJ2-7, with D perhaps TRBD1 (5 bases). The chain's CDR3 is CASTSGSNEQYF. The CDR3 nucleotides are TGTGCCAGCACGTCAGGGTCAAACGAGCAGTACTTC.